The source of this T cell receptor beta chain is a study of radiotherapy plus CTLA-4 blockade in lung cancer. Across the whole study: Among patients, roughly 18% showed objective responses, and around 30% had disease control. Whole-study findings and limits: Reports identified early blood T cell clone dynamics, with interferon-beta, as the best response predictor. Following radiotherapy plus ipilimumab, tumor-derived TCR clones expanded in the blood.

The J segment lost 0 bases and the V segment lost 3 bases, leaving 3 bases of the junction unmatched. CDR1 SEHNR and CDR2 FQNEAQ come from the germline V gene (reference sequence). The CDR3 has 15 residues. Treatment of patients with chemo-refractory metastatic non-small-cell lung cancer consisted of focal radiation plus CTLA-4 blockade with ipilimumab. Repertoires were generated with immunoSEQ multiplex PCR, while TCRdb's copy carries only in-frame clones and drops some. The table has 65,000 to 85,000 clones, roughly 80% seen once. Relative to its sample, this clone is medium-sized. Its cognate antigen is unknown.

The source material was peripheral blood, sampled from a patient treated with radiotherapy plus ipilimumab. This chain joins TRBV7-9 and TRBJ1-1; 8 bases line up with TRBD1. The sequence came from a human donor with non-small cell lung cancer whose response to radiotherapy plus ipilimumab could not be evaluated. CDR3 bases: TGTGCCAGCAGCTTGCTACAGGGGGTGAACACTGAAGCTTTCTTT. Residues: CASSLLQGVNTEAFF.